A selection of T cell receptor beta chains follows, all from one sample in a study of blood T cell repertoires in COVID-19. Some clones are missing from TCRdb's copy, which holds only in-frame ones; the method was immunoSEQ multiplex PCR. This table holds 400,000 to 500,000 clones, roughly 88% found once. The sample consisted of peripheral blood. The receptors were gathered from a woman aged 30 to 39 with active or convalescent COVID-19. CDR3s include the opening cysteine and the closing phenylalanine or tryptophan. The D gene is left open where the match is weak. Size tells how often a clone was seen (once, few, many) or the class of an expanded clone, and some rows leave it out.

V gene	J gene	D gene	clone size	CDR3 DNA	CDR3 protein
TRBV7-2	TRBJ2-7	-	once	TGTGCCAGCAGCTTTAGTACCGGGTTCTACGAGCAGTACTTC	CASSFSTGFYEQYF
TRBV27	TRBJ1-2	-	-	TGTGCCAGCAGTTCCGCCTCGGAGGGTGGCTACACCTTC	CASSSASEGGYTF
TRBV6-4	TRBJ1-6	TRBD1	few	TGTGCCAGCAACACCCACGGCGTCACAGGGGGAACCTATAATTCACCCCTCCACTTT	CASNTHGVTGGTYNSPLHF
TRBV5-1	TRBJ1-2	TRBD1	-	TGCGCCAGCAGCTTGCGCCCGGGACAGGCCTCAGCTAACTATGGCTACACCTTC	CASSLRPGQASANYGYTF
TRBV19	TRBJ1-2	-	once	TGTGCCAGTAGTAGGGGCGTCGTGGGCGGCTACACCTTC	CASSRGVVGGYTF
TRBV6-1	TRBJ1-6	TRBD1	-	TGTGCCAGCAGTGAGCAGGGGGCGAATAATTCACCCCTCCACTTT	CASSEQGANNSPLHF
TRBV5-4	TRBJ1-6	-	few	TGTGCCAGCAGCCGTATACTGGCGGGGGGAATGGATTCACCCCTCCACTTT	CASSRILAGGMDSPLHF
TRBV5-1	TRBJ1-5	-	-	TGCGCCAGCAGCTTGGAGGGGATTCTTAGCAATCAGCCCCAGCATTTT	CASSLEGILSNQPQHF
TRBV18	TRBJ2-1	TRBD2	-	TGTGCCAGCTCACCGATCTCTAGCGGGGCCTACAATGAGCAGTTCTTC	CASSPISSGAYNEQFF
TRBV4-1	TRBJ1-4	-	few	TGCGCCAGCAGCCAAACCCGGGGTGAAAAACTGTTTTTT	CASSQTRGEKLFF
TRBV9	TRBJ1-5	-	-	TGTGCCAGCAGCGTAGGGACTTCGGGAAGCAATCAGCCCCAGCATTTT	CASSVGTSGSNQPQHF
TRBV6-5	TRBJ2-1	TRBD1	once	TGTGCCAGCAGCTCCGGGACAGGCGCCTACAATGAGCAGTTCTTC	CASSSGTGAYNEQFF
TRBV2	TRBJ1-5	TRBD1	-	TGTGCCAGCAGTGAAATTAGGGACAGCTATAGCAATCAGCCCCAGCATTTT	CASSEIRDSYSNQPQHF
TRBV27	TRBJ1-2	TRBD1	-	TGTGCCGCCAGGGGGTCCTTAAATGGCTACACCTTC	CAARGSLNGYTF
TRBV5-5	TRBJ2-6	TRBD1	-	TGTGCCAGCAGCCTGAGGTGGGACAGGAGCTCTGGGGCCAACGTCCTGACTTTC	CASSLRWDRSSGANVLTF
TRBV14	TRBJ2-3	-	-	TGTGCCAGCAGCCAAGGCCCGGAGACGACGAAATATTTT	CASSQGPETTKYF
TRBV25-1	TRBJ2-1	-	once	TGTGCCAGCAGTGCCTCCAGGGGGTTAGCGGGGAACAATGAGCAGTTCTTC	CASSASRGLAGNNEQFF
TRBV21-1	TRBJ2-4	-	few	TGTGCCAGCAGCAAACAAGGACAGATAGCCAAAAACATTCAGTACTTC	CASSKQGQIAKNIQYF
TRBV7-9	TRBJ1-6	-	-	TGTGCCAGCAGCTTTCCGGATTCACCCCTCCACTTT	CASSFPDSPLHF
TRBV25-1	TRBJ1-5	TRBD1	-	TGTGCCAGCCGACAGGGAAGCAATCAGCCCCAGCATTTT	CASRQGSNQPQHF
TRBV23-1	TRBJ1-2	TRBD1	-	TGCGCCAGCAGTCATCGAATTCGGGACAGGGTAGGATCTACCTATGGCTACACCTTC	CASSHRIRDRVGSTYGYTF
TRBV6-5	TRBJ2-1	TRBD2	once	TGTGCCAGCATGAGGACTAGCGGGAGCTATGAGCAGTTCTTC	CASMRTSGSYEQFF
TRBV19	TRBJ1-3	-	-	TGTGCCAGTAGTTCGGGACATCCGGCGGGAAACACCATATATTTT	CASSSGHPAGNTIYF
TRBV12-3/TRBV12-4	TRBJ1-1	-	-	TGTGCCAGCAGTTTGGGGGGAGACACTGAAGCTTTCTTT	CASSLGGDTEAFF
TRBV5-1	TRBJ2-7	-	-	TGCGCCAGCAGCGGGGGCGGGGGTCTCACAGTCTACGAGCAGTACTTC	CASSGGGGLTVYEQYF
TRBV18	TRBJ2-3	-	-	TGTGCCAGCTCACCACCGAAGGGAGGAGGCACAGATACGCAGTATTTT	CASSPPKGGGTDTQYF